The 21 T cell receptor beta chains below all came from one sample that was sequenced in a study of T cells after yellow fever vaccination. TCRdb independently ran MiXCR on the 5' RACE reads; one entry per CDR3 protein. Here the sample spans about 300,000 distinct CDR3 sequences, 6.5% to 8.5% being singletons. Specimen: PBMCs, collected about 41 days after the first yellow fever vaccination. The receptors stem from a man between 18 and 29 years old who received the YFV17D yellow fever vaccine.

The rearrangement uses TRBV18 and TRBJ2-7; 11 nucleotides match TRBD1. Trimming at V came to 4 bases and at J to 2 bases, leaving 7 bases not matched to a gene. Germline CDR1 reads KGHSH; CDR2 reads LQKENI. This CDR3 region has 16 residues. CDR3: CASSHGQGAQTYEQYV. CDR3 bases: TGTGCCAGCTCACATGGACAGGGGGCGCAAACCTACGAGCAGTACGTC.

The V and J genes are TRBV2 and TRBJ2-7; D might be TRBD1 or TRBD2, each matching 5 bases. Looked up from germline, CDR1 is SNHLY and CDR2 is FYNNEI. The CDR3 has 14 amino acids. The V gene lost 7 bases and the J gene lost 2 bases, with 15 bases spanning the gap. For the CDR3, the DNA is TGTGCCAGCAAGTTGGGCCCGGGGCCCTACGAGCAGTACGTC. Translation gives CASKLGPGPYEQYV.

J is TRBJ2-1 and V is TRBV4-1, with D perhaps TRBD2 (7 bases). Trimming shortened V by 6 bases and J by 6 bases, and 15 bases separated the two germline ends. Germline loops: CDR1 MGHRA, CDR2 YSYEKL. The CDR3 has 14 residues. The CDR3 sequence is CASRLGGGPNEQFF. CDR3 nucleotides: TGCGCCAGCAGGCTTGGGGGGGGCCCCAATGAGCAGTTCTTC.

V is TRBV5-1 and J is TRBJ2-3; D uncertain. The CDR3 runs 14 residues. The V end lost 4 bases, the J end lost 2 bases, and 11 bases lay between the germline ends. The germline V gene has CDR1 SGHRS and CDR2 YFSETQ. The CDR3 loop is CASSAQDLTDTQYF. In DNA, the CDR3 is TGCGCCAGCAGCGCCCAAGATCTCACAGATACGCAGTATTTT.

The CDR3 bases are TGTGCCAAAGCGGGAGACAGTAGCTATGGCTACACCTTC. Its protein product is CAKAGDSSYGYTF. This chain connects TRBV30 to TRBJ1-2, with D tentatively TRBD1 (5 bases). Germline V lookup: CDR1 GTSNPN, CDR2 SVGIG (reference sequence). The ends were cut back, 8 bases at V and 4 bases at J, with 17 bases in the middle. CDR3 length equals 13 residues.

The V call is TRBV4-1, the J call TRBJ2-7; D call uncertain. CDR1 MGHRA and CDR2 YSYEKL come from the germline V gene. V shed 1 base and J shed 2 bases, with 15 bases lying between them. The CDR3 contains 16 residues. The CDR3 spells CASSQVFIEVAYEQYF. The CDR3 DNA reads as TGCGCCAGCAGCCAAGTTTTTATCGAGGTAGCCTACGAGCAGTACTTC.

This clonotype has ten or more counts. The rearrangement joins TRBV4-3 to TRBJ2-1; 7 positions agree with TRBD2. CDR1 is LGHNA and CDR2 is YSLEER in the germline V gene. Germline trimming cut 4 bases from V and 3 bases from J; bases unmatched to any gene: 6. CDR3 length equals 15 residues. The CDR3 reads CASSPTSDFYNEQFF. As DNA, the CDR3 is TGCGCCAGCAGCCCCACTAGCGATTTCTACAATGAGCAGTTCTTC.

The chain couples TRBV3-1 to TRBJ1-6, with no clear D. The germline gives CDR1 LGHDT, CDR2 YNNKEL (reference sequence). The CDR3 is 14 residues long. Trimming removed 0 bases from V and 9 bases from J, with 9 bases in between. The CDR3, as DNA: TGTGCCAGCAGCCAAGAAGGGCCGTCTTCACCCCTCCACTTT. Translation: CASSQEGPSSPLHF.

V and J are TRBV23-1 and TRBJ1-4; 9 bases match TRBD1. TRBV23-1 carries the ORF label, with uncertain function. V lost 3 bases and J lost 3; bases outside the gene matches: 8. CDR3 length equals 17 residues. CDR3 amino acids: CASSHAQRQGANEKLFF. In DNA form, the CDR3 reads TGCGCCAGCAGTCACGCCCAAAGACAGGGGGCTAATGAAAAACTGTTTTTT.

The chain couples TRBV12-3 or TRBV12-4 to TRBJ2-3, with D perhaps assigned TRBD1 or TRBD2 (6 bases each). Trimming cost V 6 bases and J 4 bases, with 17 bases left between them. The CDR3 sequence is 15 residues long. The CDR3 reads CASSHQRGVADTQYF. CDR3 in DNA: TGTGCCAGCAGCCACCAAAGGGGGGTGGCAGATACGCAGTATTTT.

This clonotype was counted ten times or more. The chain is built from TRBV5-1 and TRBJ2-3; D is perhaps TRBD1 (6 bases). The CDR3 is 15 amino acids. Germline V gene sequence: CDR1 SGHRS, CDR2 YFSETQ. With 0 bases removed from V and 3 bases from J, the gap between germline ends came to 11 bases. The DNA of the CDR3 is TGCGCCAGCAGCTTGGACAGGGTGGATACAGATACGCAGTATTTT. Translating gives CASSLDRVDTDTQYF. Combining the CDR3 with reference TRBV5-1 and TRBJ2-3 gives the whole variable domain KAGVTQTPRYLIKTRGQQVTLSCSPISGHRSVSWYQQTPGQGLQFLFEYFSETQRNKGNFPGRFSGRQFSNSRSEMNVSTLELGDSALYLCASSLDRVDTDTQYFGPGTRLTVL.

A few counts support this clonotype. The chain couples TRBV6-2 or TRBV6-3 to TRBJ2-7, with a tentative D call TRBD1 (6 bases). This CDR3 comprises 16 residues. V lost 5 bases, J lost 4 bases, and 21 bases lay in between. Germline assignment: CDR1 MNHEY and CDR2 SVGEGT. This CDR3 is CASSRTFQGIGYEQYV. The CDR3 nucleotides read TGTGCCAGCAGTAGAACCTTCCAGGGGATCGGATACGAGCAGTACGTC.

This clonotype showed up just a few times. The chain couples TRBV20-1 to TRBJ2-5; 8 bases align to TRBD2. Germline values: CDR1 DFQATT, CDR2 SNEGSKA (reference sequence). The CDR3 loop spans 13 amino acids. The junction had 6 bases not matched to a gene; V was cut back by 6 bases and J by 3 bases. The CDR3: CSATIGGEETQYF. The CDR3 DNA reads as TGCAGTGCCACGATCGGGGGGGAAGAGACCCAGTACTTC.

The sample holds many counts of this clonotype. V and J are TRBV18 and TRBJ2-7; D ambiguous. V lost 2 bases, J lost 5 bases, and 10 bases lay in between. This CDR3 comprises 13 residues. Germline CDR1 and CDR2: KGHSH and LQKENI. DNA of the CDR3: TGTGCCAGCTCACCAACGAATGGGGACGAGCAGTACTTC. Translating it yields CASSPTNGDEQYF.

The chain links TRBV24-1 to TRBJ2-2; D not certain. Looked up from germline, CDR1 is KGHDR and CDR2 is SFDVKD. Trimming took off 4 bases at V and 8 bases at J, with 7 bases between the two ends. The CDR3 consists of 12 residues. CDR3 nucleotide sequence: TGTGCCACCAGTGAAGCGACAGGGGAGCTGTTTTTT. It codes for CATSEATGELFF.

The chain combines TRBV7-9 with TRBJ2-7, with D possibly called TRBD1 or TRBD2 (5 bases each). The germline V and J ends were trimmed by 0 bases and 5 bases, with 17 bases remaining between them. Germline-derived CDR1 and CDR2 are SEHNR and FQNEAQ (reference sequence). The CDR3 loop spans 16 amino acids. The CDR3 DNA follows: TGTGCCAGCAGCTTAGCGGGGCGGCAGAGGGCCGACGAGCAGTACTTC. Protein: CASSLAGRQRADEQYF. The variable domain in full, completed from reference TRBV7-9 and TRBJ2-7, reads DTGVSQNPRHKITKRGQNVTFRCDPISEHNRLYWYRQTLGQGPEFLTYFQNEAQLEKSRLLSDRFSAERPKGSFSTLEIQRTEQGDSAMYLCASSLAGRQRADEQYFGPGTRLTVT.

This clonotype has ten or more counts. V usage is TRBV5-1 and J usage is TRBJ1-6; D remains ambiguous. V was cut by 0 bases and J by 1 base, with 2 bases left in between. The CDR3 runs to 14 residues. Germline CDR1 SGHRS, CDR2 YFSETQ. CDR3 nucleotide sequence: TGCGCCAGCAGCTTGGTATCCTATAATTCACCCCTCCACTTT. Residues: CASSLVSYNSPLHF.

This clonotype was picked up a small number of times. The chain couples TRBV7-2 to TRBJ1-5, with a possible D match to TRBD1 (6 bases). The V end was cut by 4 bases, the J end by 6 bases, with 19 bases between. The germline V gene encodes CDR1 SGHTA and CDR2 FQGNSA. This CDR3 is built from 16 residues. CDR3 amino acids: CASSSRGMGAGQPQHF. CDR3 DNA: TGTGCCAGCAGCTCCCGGGGGATGGGGGCTGGTCAGCCCCAGCATTTT. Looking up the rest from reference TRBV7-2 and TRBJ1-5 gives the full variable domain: GAGVSQSPSNKVTEKGKDVELRCDPISGHTALYWYRQSLGQGLEFLIYFQGNSAPDKSGLPSDRFSAERTGGSVSTLTIQRTQQEDSAVYLCASSSRGMGAGQPQHFGDGTRLSIL.

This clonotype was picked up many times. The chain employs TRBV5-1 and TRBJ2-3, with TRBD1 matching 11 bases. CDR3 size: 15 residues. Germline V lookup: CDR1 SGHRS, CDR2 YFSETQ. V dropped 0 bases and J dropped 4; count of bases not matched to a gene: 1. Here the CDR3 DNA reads TGCGCCAGCAGCTTGGCGGGACAGGGGGCAGATACGCAGTATTTT. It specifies CASSLAGQGADTQYF.

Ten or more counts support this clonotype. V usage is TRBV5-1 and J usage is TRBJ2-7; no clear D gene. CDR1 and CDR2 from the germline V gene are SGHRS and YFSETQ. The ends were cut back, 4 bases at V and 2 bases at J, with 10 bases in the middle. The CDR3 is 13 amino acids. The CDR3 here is CASSLRPAYEQYV. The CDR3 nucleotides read TGCGCCAGCAGCCTCCGTCCCGCCTACGAGCAGTACGTC.

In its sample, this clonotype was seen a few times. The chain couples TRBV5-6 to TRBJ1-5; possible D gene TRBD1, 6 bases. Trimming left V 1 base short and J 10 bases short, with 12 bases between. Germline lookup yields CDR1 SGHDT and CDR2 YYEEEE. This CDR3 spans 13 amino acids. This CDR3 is CASSLRLGGPQHF. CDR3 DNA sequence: TGTGCCAGCAGCTTGCGATTGGGGGGCCCCCAGCATTTT.